The clone carrying this T cell receptor beta chain appeared many times. Its antigen is not identified. In the original processing: Sample TCR totals centred on a median of approximately 100,000, ranging about 23,224 to 700,000. MiXCR, run by TCRdb on the RACE reads, gives a single entry per CDR3 protein. TCRdb's processing, not the authors', yielded these V and J calls. The table lists some 360,000 distinct CDR3 sequences, 4.5% to 6% of them singletons, with around 2.6% in the top ten. The time point was: pre-sensitization, week 0. Treatment indicated: therapeutic diphenylcyclopropenone sensitization with weekly scalp DPC. The sample belongs to a study of human T cells and chemical hapten exposure. Study as a whole: From small differences in pooled library volume came most of the variation in per-sample TCR yields.

General study results and limits: With patch test score, the counts of PT1 expanded TCRs showed a positive correlation.

Between the trimmed V and J ends, which lost 2 bases and 5 bases, there was a span of 12 bases. CDR3 length equals 15 residues. Germline V gives CDR1 MNHEY, CDR2 SVGAGI. The sequence derives from a woman aged 45-65 years with alopecia areata. Some clones in this sample may be carry-over from other donors' samples. The V gene is TRBV6-5, the J gene TRBJ2-2; the D call may be TRBD1 or TRBD2 (5 bases each). The sequencing used whole blood, collected in connection with sensitization to the hapten diphenylcyclopropenone (DPC). For the CDR3, the DNA is TGTGCCAGCAGTTACGGGGGAGCAGGGACCGGGGAGCTGTTTTTT. Amino acid sequence: CASSYGGAGTGELFF.